What follows are 26 T cell receptor beta chains derived from one specimen sequenced in a study of cytomegalovirus exposure and HLA in healthy donors (dated by TCRdb to the late 2010s). Preparation of the library involved the immunoSEQ multiplex PCR assay. For the multiplex PCR, a mixture combining 60 forward primers for TCR Vbeta segments and 13 reverse primers for TCR Jbeta segments was used. The table comes from immuneACCESS by way of TCRdb, which keeps in-frame sequences with V and J called. Part of the clones is missing from these tables; in studies checked, under half for an unresolved V gene and the rest for unknown reasons. In all, the sample holds 100,000 to 150,000 clones, and roughly 77% of those were seen once. The leading ten clones occupy around 6.4% of the sample. Sequencing input: PBMCs. Every receptor here comes from a woman in her thirties or forties in good health and CMV-seropositive.

The V gene is TRBV5-8, the J gene TRBJ2-3; no clear D. Deletions cut 5 bases from V and 6 bases from J, with 7 bases between. Germline loops: CDR1 SGHTS, CDR2 YDEGEE. The CDR3 is 11 amino acids. This CDR3 is CASRYTDTQYF. The CDR3 bases are TGTGCCAGCAGGTACACGGATACGCAGTATTTT.

J is TRBJ2-1 and V is TRBV6-5; maybe TRBD2 (6 bases). The CDR3 covers 12 residues. In germline, CDR1 is MNHEY, CDR2 SVGAGI. V gave up 5 bases and J gave up 9 bases, with 11 bases separating them. The CDR3 region is CASSGPGLEQFF. The CDR3 DNA sequence: TGTGCCAGCAGTGGCCCGGGACTTGAGCAGTTCTTC.

This chain joins TRBV7-9 and TRBJ2-2; D call uncertain. The V end lost 1 base, the J end lost 1 base, and 4 bases lay between the germline ends. CDR3 length equals 14 residues. In germline, CDR1 is SEHNR, CDR2 FQNEAQ (reference sequence). The CDR3, as DNA: TGTGCCAGCAGCTTAGTTCTGAACACCGGGGAGCTGTTTTTT. Translating it yields CASSLVLNTGELFF.

This clone is medium-sized in the sample. The chain combines TRBV7-6 with TRBJ2-1; maybe TRBD2 (7 bases). The CDR3 runs to 17 residues. Germline V gene lookup returns CDR1 SGHVS and CDR2 FNYEAQ. Trimming removed 1 base at V and 5 bases at J, with 18 bases between. CDR3 loop: CASSLGYRGATHNEQFF. CDR3 in DNA: TGTGCCAGCAGCTTAGGCTATCGGGGGGCCACCCACAATGAGCAGTTCTTC.

This clone has just a few counts. Compared with germline, one end of the junction differs, possibly owing to a read error. J is TRBJ2-7 and V is TRBV7-9; D is possibly TRBD2 (6 bases). CDR1 SEHNR and CDR2 FQNEAQ come from the germline V gene (reference sequence). This CDR3 region has 17 residues. In nucleotides, the CDR3 is TGTTCCAGCAGCTTATTTCCTGGGGGGACTTCTAACTACGAGCAGTACTTC. Amino acids: CSSSLFPGGTSNYEQYF.

The chain recombines TRBV13 with TRBJ1-1; TRBD1 matches 11 bases. This CDR3 is built from 16 residues. Germline assignment: CDR1 PRHDT and CDR2 FYEKMQ (reference sequence). The junction had 10 bases not matched to a gene; V was cut back by 0 bases and J by 10 bases. The CDR3 nucleotides read TGTGCCAGCAGCTTAGGCAGGACAGGGGGCGTATTGGGAGCTTTCTTT. Its translation: CASSLGRTGGVLGAFF.

This chain links TRBV13 with TRBJ1-3, with no clear D. With 5 bases removed from V and 0 bases from J, the gap between germline ends came to 14 bases. This CDR3 is built from 16 residues. Germline assignment: CDR1 PRHDT and CDR2 FYEKMQ (reference sequence). Here the CDR3 reads CASSLSPVSSGNTIYF. The CDR3 DNA reads TGTGCCAGCAGCCTGTCCCCGGTCTCCTCTGGAAACACCATATATTTT. The full variable domain, its missing parts supplied by reference TRBV13 and TRBJ1-3, is AAGVIQSPRHLIKEKRETATLKCYPIPRHDTVYWYQQGPGQDPQFLISFYEKMQSDKGSIPDRFSAQQFSDYHSELNMSSLELGDSALYFCASSLSPVSSGNTIYFGEGSWLTVV.

The chain recombines TRBV2 with TRBJ2-2; weak D call: TRBD1 (6 bases). V was shortened by 3 bases and J by 5 bases, with 13 bases between the two germline ends. Germline-derived CDR1 and CDR2 are SNHLY and FYNNEI. The CDR3 spans 15 residues. CDR3 protein: CASSEFLQGTGELFF. In nucleotides, the CDR3 is TGTGCCAGCAGTGAGTTTTTACAGGGTACCGGGGAGCTGTTTTTT.

This chain links TRBV5-1 with TRBJ2-3; D gene unclear. The V end was cut by 2 bases, the J end by 2 bases, with 9 bases between. CDR1 is SGHRS, CDR2 YFSETQ, per germline. The CDR3 sequence is 14 residues long. CDR3 in amino acids: CASSLTRPTDTQYF. The CDR3 nucleotides read TGCGCCAGCAGCTTAACTCGCCCCACAGATACGCAGTATTTT.

The genes are TRBV9 and TRBJ2-2; weak D call: TRBD2 (7 bases). In germline, CDR1 is SGDLS, CDR2 YYNGEE. Between the trimmed V and J ends, which lost 0 bases and 6 bases, there was a span of 18 bases. CDR3 length equals 17 residues. CDR3 sequence reads: CASSVDVSGGQSGELFF. CDR3 bases: TGTGCCAGCAGCGTAGATGTCTCCGGGGGGCAATCCGGGGAGCTGTTTTTT.

J is TRBJ2-2 and V is TRBV5-1, with 9 nucleotides matching TRBD2. Per the germline V gene, CDR1 is SGHRS and CDR2 is YFSETQ. V lost 1 base, J lost 7 bases, and 5 bases stayed unmatched. The length of the CDR3 is 15 residues. CDR3 bases: TGCGCCAGCAGCTTGTTCGCTAGCGGGGACGGGGAGCTGTTTTTT. Its protein is CASSLFASGDGELFF. Full variable domain (missing parts from reference TRBV5-1 and TRBJ2-2): KAGVTQTPRYLIKTRGQQVTLSCSPISGHRSVSWYQQTPGQGLQFLFEYFSETQRNKGNFPGRFSGRQFSNSRSEMNVSTLELGDSALYLCASSLFASGDGELFFGEGSRLTVL.

The chain links TRBV27 to TRBJ2-1; 10 bases are a match to TRBD2. The germline CDR1 and CDR2 sequences are MNHEY and SMNVEV (reference sequence). Trimming cost V 4 bases and J 5 bases; bases outside gene matches: 11. The CDR3 loop spans 17 amino acids. DNA for the CDR3: TGTGCCAGCAGTTCGAGCTTATTAGCGGGGGGCAACAATGAGCAGTTCTTC. It encodes CASSSSLLAGGNNEQFF.

This chain joins TRBV19 and TRBJ1-1; TRBD1 matches 8 bases. Per germline, CDR1 LNHDA and CDR2 SQIVND (reference sequence). Trimming removed 1 base from V and 4 bases from J; junction bases left unmatched: 5. The CDR3 has 15 residues. CDR3 in DNA: TGTGCCAGTAGTATAGCCCAGGGGGCAAGCACTGAAGCTTTCTTT. This gives the protein CASSIAQGASTEAFF.

CDR3: CASSQRTGLGDTQYF. In nucleotides, the CDR3 is TGTGCCAGCAGCCAGCGTACAGGTTTGGGGGATACGCAGTATTTT. This chain joins TRBV14 and TRBJ2-3, with D possibly matching TRBD1 (5 bases). Trimming left V 3 bases short and J 6 bases short, with 16 bases between. Germline-derived CDR1 and CDR2 are SGHDN and FVKESK. CDR3 length: 15 amino acids.

J is TRBJ2-5 and V is TRBV9; D perhaps matches TRBD2 (6 bases). The CDR3 contains 16 residues. The germline gives CDR1 SGDLS, CDR2 YYNGEE. V was pared by 0 bases and J by 1 base, with 13 bases between. Here the CDR3 DNA reads TGTGCCAGCAGCGTAGCCGGTTTCGGGGGCCAAGAGACCCAGTACTTC. Translation: CASSVAGFGGQETQYF.

The V gene is TRBV6-5, the J gene TRBJ1-1; tentative D call: TRBD1 (6 bases). Per the germline V gene, CDR1 is MNHEY and CDR2 is SVGAGI. CDR3 length: 16 amino acids. Deletions cut 2 bases from V and 0 bases from J, with 13 bases between. This CDR3 reads CASSYRTVHMNTEAFF. In DNA form, the CDR3 reads TGTGCCAGCAGTTACCGGACAGTTCACATGAACACTGAAGCTTTCTTT.

The gene calls are TRBV6-5 and TRBJ2-7, with 9 bases aligning to TRBD1. The CDR3 runs 13 residues. V gave up 5 bases and J gave up 12 bases; unmatched junction bases: 11. CDR1 is MNHEY and CDR2 is SVGAGI in the germline V gene. The CDR3 DNA reads as TGTGCCAGCAGTCCCCAGGTGGACAGGGGTCGGTACTTC. This sequence encodes CASSPQVDRGRYF.

The chain links TRBV23-1 to TRBJ2-5; unclear D gene. TRBV23-1 is noted as an ORF with a role that remains uncertain. Trimming removed 3 bases from V and 5 bases from J, with 4 bases in between. The CDR3 has 11 amino acids. The CDR3 bases are TGCGCCAGCAGTCATCAGGAGACCCAGTACTTC. This encodes CASSHQETQYF.

The chain uses TRBV6-1 and TRBJ1-5; TRBD1 aligns across 7 bases. Looked up from germline, CDR1 is MNHNS and CDR2 is SASEGT. The CDR3 contains 19 residues. V lost 0 bases and J lost 5; bases outside the gene matches: 16. CDR3 nucleotides: TGTGCCAGCAGTGAAGCCCAAGGGGGCAGGCCACTGGGGGATCAGCCCCAGCATTTT. Amino acid sequence: CASSEAQGGRPLGDQPQHF.

The gene calls are TRBV29-1 and TRBJ2-7; 9 nucleotides line up with TRBD2. CDR1 SQVTM and CDR2 ANQGSEA come from the germline V gene. The CDR3 is 13 amino acids. V was pared by 4 bases and J by 4 bases, with 5 bases of the junction left unmatched. The CDR3 DNA is TGCAGCGTTGCGGTAGCGGGGGAATACGAGCAGTACTTC. The encoded protein is CSVAVAGEYEQYF.

The V gene is TRBV30, the J gene TRBJ1-5; 7 bases fit TRBD1. V lost 4 bases and J lost 6; bases outside the gene matches: 6. The CDR3 extends over 13 amino acids. The germline V gene encodes CDR1 GTSNPN and CDR2 SVGIG (reference sequence). The CDR3 loop is CAWTSGGSQPQHF. The DNA of the CDR3 is TGTGCCTGGACCTCAGGGGGGAGTCAGCCCCAGCATTTT.

This clone was counted a few times. V gene TRBV13 combines with J gene TRBJ2-2; tentative D call: TRBD1 (7 bases). CDR3 length equals 15 residues. Germline V gene lookup returns CDR1 PRHDT and CDR2 FYEKMQ (reference sequence). V was cut by 4 bases and J by 0 bases, with 9 bases left in between. CDR3 in amino acids: CASSSRGANTGELFF. The CDR3 nucleotides read TGTGCCAGCAGCTCCAGGGGGGCGAACACCGGGGAGCTGTTTTTT.

The chain uses TRBV6-5 and TRBJ1-2; TRBD1 aligns across 10 bases. The CDR3 has 13 residues. CDR1 MNHEY and CDR2 SVGAGI come from the germline V gene. After removal of 2 bases from V and 13 bases from J, the junction contained 7 bases not matched to a gene. CDR3 residues: CASSYGGTGVSTF. The CDR3, as DNA: TGTGCCAGCAGTTACGGAGGGACAGGGGTCAGCACCTTC.

The chain is built from TRBV5-1 and TRBJ2-6; 8 bases are shared with TRBD1. CDR3 length: 14 amino acids. Germline values: CDR1 SGHRS, CDR2 YFSETQ. V trimming: 6 bases; J trimming: 4 bases; junction bases outside the gene matches: 3. The CDR3 nucleotides are TGCGCCAGCACAGGGGGCGCGGGGGCCAACGTCCTGACTTTC. Translated: CASTGGAGANVLTF.

The count of this clone is one. In DNA form, the CDR3 reads TGTGCCATCCGGACAGGGGGCACTGAAGCTTTCTTT. Encoded protein: CAIRTGGTEAFF. This chain links TRBV19 with TRBJ1-1; 10 positions match TRBD1. Germline CDR1 and CDR2: LNHDA and SQIVND (reference sequence). The CDR3 covers 12 residues. V lost 10 bases and J lost 4; bases outside the gene matches: 3.

The rearrangement links TRBV27 to TRBJ2-2; maybe TRBD2 (5 bases). V lost 7 bases and J 4 bases, leaving 13 bases between the germline ends. This CDR3 contains 14 residues. Looked up from germline, CDR1 is MNHEY and CDR2 is SMNVEV (reference sequence). CDR3 residues: CASTPEGVTGELFF. In DNA form, the CDR3 reads TGTGCCAGCACCCCTGAGGGCGTCACCGGGGAGCTGTTTTTT.